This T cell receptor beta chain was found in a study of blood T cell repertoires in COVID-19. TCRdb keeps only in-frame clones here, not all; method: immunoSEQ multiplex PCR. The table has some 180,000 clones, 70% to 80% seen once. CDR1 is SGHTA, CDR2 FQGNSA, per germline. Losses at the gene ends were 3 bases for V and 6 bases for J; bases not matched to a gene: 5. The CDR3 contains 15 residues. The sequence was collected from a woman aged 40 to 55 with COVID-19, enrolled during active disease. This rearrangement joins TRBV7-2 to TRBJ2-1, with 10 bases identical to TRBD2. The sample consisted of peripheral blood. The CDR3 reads CASSFTSGVTNEQFF. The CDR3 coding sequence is TGTGCCAGCAGCTTCACTAGCGGGGTTACCAATGAGCAGTTCTTC.